The next 28 T cell receptor beta chains were all read from a single sample in a study of post-analysis software for immune sequencing data. General study findings and limits: About 5 TRBV segments were significantly more frequent in patients than in controls. TRBV5-6, TRBV5-1 and TRBV20-1 were among these segments.

TCR beta cDNA libraries included unique molecular identifiers. MiXCR was run by TCRdb on the PCR reads, yielding one entry per CDR3 protein. Of approximately 440,000 distinct CDR3 sequences detected, roughly 46% appear once; the ten largest clones hold around 10%. No antigen has been assigned to these receptors. Source material: blood. Every receptor here comes from a girl aged 10 to 17 with multiple sclerosis.

The genes are TRBV10-3 and TRBJ1-2; D gene uncertain. The CDR3 has 18 residues. Deletions cut 0 bases from V and 1 base from J, with 18 bases between. Per the germline V gene, CDR1 is ENHRY and CDR2 is SYGVKD. The CDR3 loop is CAISESGGNLQLNYGYTF. Written as DNA, the CDR3 is TGTGCCATCAGTGAGTCGGGCGGAAACCTACAACTTAACTATGGCTACACCTTC.

The gene calls are TRBV5-1 and TRBJ1-1; the D is unclear. The germline V gene encodes CDR1 SGHRS and CDR2 YFSETQ. The CDR3 loop spans 13 amino acids. Trimming cost V 3 bases and J 1 base, with 7 bases left between them. CDR3 nucleotides: TGCGCCAGCAGCTCAGTGGCGAACACTGAAGCTTTCTTT. Its protein is CASSSVANTEAFF.

This chain links TRBV4-3 with TRBJ2-7; 7 bases are a match to TRBD1. The trim removed 2 bases at V and 3 bases at J, leaving 10 bases unmatched. Germline V CDR1 and CDR2: LGHNA, YSLEER. The CDR3 totals 16 residues. The CDR3 loop reads CASSQLAGTDVYEQYF. CDR3 DNA sequence: TGCGCCAGCAGCCAACTGGCCGGGACAGACGTCTACGAGCAGTACTTC.

Concerning this clonotype itself: This may stem from a read error, because a much larger clone lies one nucleotide away. The V and J genes are TRBV10-3 and TRBJ2-2; maybe TRBD1 (5 bases). Germline V gives CDR1 ENHRY, CDR2 SYGVKD. The CDR3 runs to 16 residues. Trimming shortened V by 0 bases and J by 3 bases, and 11 bases separated the two germline ends. The DNA of the CDR3 is TGTGCCATCAGTGAGTCGAGTAGCAGGGACACCGGGGAGCTGTTTTTT. Protein sequence: CAISESSSRDTGELFF.

This rearrangement joins TRBV5-1 to TRBJ2-1, with 11 bases aligning to TRBD2. This CDR3 region has 17 residues. CDR1 and CDR2 (germline): SGHRS, YFSETQ. Trimming removed 4 bases from V and 3 bases from J; junction bases left unmatched: 9. CDR3 coding DNA: TGCGCCAGCAGCGGGCCGGGACTAGCGGTTCACTACAATGAGCAGTTCTTC. Its translation is CASSGPGLAVHYNEQFF.

The chain recombines TRBV6-4 with TRBJ2-5; TRBD2 might be the D (6 bases). The CDR3 has 14 amino acids. The V end lost 5 bases, the J end lost 3 bases, and 13 bases lay between the germline ends. From germline, CDR1 is MRHNA and CDR2 SNTAGT. CDR3 amino acids: CASSSKRAKETQYF. CDR3 bases: TGTGCCAGCAGTTCGAAGCGGGCTAAAGAGACCCAGTACTTC.

The rearrangement links TRBV5-1 to TRBJ1-4; D remains ambiguous. Trimming cost V 0 bases and J 5 bases, with 14 bases left between them. Germline V CDR1 and CDR2: SGHRS, YFSETQ. CDR3 length: 16 amino acids. The CDR3 coding sequence is TGCGCCAGCAGCTTGGGCCCAGTCACCCTGAATGAAAAACTGTTTTTT. Its translation is CASSLGPVTLNEKLFF. The full variable domain, completed using reference TRBV5-1 and TRBJ1-4, is KAGVTQTPRYLIKTRGQQVTLSCSPISGHRSVSWYQQTPGQGLQFLFEYFSETQRNKGNFPGRFSGRQFSNSRSEMNVSTLELGDSALYLCASSLGPVTLNEKLFFGSGTQLSVL.

Concerning this clonotype: A junction end diverges from the germline sequence, so it may reflect a read error. J is TRBJ2-5 and V is TRBV6-1; no reliable D call. The CDR3 has 15 amino acids. Germline CDR1 and CDR2: MNHNS and SASEGT. The CDR3 DNA follows: TGTGCCAGCAGCGAAGGCTCCAGGAGTCAAGAGACCCAGTACTTC. Translation gives CASSEGSRSQETQYF.

V and J are TRBV11-3 and TRBJ2-2, with a tentative D call TRBD1 (5 bases). V was pared by 5 bases and J by 4 bases, with 11 bases between. The V gene's germline CDR1 is SGHNT and CDR2 YENEEA. The CDR3 extends over 14 amino acids. CDR3 sequence reads: CASSQGEVTGELFF. CDR3 sequence (DNA): TGTGCCAGCAGCCAAGGGGAAGTCACCGGGGAGCTGTTTTTT.

This clonotype was recorded a few times. This chain joins TRBV20-1 and TRBJ2-2; TRBD2 aligns across 10 bases. The germline V gene encodes CDR1 DFQATT and CDR2 SNEGSKA (reference sequence). V shed 2 bases, J shed 0 bases, and the junction held 0 bases outside the gene matches. The CDR3 has 15 residues. CDR3 bases: TGCAGTGCTAGACTAGCGGGAGCGAACACCGGGGAGCTGTTTTTT. It specifies CSARLAGANTGELFF.

J is TRBJ2-4 and V is TRBV20-1, with D tentatively TRBD2 (5 bases). The CDR3 length is 12 residues. Between the trimmed V and J ends, which lost 6 bases and 6 bases, there was a span of 12 bases. Germline loops: CDR1 DFQATT, CDR2 SNEGSKA (reference sequence). Here the CDR3 reads CSALIGGNIQYF. As DNA, the CDR3 is TGCAGTGCCCTGATAGGAGGAAACATTCAGTACTTC.

CDR3 bases: TGTGCCACCAGTGACCCGGGACAGGGCGATTACACAGATACGCAGTATTTT. Its translation is CATSDPGQGDYTDTQYF. V usage is TRBV24-1 and J usage is TRBJ2-3, with TRBD1 identical over 9 bases. This CDR3 is built from 17 residues. Germline V lookup: CDR1 KGHDR, CDR2 SFDVKD. V lost 4 bases, J lost 2 bases, and 9 bases stayed unmatched.

CDR3 in amino acids: CASSYSRRVDTGELFF. The CDR3 DNA is TGTGCCAGCAGTTACTCGAGAAGGGTGGACACCGGGGAGCTGTTTTTT. The chain joins TRBV6-5 to TRBJ2-2; no clear D gene. Germline loops: CDR1 MNHEY, CDR2 SVGAGI. This CDR3 has 16 residues. Trimming pared 0 bases from V and 3 bases from J, leaving 11 bases between.

The gene calls are TRBV27 and TRBJ1-6; D remains unclear. Looked up from germline, CDR1 is MNHEY and CDR2 is SMNVEV (reference sequence). Trimming cost V 2 bases and J 0 bases, with 8 bases left between them. This CDR3 contains 16 residues. The CDR3 sequence is CASSLGQSSYNSPLHF. As DNA, the CDR3 is TGTGCCAGCAGTTTAGGGCAGAGCTCCTATAATTCACCCCTCCACTTT.

The chain joins TRBV28 to TRBJ2-1; D may be TRBD1 or TRBD2 (6 bases each). With 4 bases removed from V and 14 bases from J, the gap between germline ends came to 15 bases. In germline, CDR1 is MDHEN, CDR2 SYDVKM. This CDR3 comprises 12 residues. CDR3 nucleotide sequence: TGTGCCAGCAGTTCGGAGGGGGGAGCGGAGTTCTTC. Translating it yields CASSSEGGAEFF.

With respect to this clonotype: The conserved phenylalanine or tryptophan is not found at the CDR3 terminus, so this likely reflects a read error. The chain employs TRBV12-3 or TRBV12-4 and TRBJ2-1; 8 nucleotides line up with TRBD2. Trimming cost V 6 bases and J 3 bases; bases outside gene matches: 10. The CDR3 is 16 amino acids. The CDR3 is CASRPKSGSGYNEQFS. CDR3 DNA: TGTGCCAGCAGACCTAAGAGCGGGAGCGGCTACAATGAGCAGTTCTCC.

This clonotype turned up a few times. The rearrangement links TRBV10-3 to TRBJ2-7; 10 bases match TRBD2. Trimming at V came to 2 bases and at J to 6 bases, leaving 10 bases not matched to a gene. This CDR3 has 16 amino acids. Germline assignment: CDR1 ENHRY and CDR2 SYGVKD. For the CDR3, the DNA is TGTGCCATCAGTGAGGTAACCGGGACTAGCGCATCCGAGCAGTACTTC. It translates to CAISEVTGTSASEQYF.

This clonotype has just a few counts. The J gene is TRBJ2-3, the V gene TRBV4-2, with 7 bases that match TRBD1. Per the germline V gene, CDR1 is LGHNA and CDR2 is YNFKEQ. CDR3 length equals 16 residues. V was pared by 4 bases and J by 0 bases, with 7 bases of the junction left unmatched. CDR3 region: CASSRPGQRSTDTQYF. The CDR3 DNA reads TGTGCCAGCAGCCGACCGGGACAGAGGAGCACAGATACGCAGTATTTT.

This chain links TRBV7-3 with TRBJ2-5; perhaps TRBD2 as D (5 bases). Per the germline V gene, CDR1 is SGHTA and CDR2 is FQGTGA. V lost 5 bases to trimming and J lost 3 bases, with 19 bases between them. This CDR3 is 16 amino acids long. The CDR3: CASSPTYLPGKETQYF. The DNA for the CDR3 is TGTGCCAGCAGCCCAACGTACCTCCCGGGAAAAGAGACCCAGTACTTC.

V gene TRBV20-1 combines with J gene TRBJ1-2, with D unclear. From germline, CDR1 is DFQATT and CDR2 SNEGSKA (reference sequence). The CDR3 consists of 12 residues. Trimming cost V 6 bases and J 2 bases, with 10 bases left between them. This chain's CDR3 is CSADRPNYGYTF. The CDR3 DNA is TGCAGTGCGGACCGGCCCAACTATGGCTACACCTTC.

This sequence joins TRBV20-1 and TRBJ2-7; 11 nucleotides align to TRBD1. This CDR3 has 15 residues. V gave up 1 base and J gave up 4 bases; unmatched junction bases: 6. CDR1 and CDR2 (germline): DFQATT, SNEGSKA (reference sequence). For the CDR3, the DNA is TGCAGTGCTAGAGCTGGGACAGGGGGGTTATACGAGCAGTACTTC. Translated, it gives CSARAGTGGLYEQYF.

The chain carries TRBV7-2 and TRBJ2-7; 9 bases align to TRBD2. The CDR3 length is 15 residues. Germline V gives CDR1 SGHTA, CDR2 FQGNSA. J gave up 0 bases and V 8 bases, and 8 bases lay outside the gene matches. CDR3 nucleotide sequence: TGTGCCAGCGCCGCCTCTAGCGGGAACTCCTACGAGCAGTACTTC. Translation: CASAASSGNSYEQYF. The variable domain in full, with the rest retrieved from reference TRBV7-2 and TRBJ2-7, is GAGVSQSPSNKVTEKGKDVELRCDPISGHTALYWYRQSLGQGLEFLIYFQGNSAPDKSGLPSDRFSAERTGGSVSTLTIQRTQQEDSAVYLCASAASSGNSYEQYFGPGTRLTVT.

This chain connects TRBV3-1 to TRBJ2-1, with 9 bases matching TRBD2. Looked up from germline, CDR1 is LGHDT and CDR2 is YNNKEL (reference sequence). With V trimmed by 4 bases and J by 7 bases, 5 bases remained unmatched. The CDR3 is 14 amino acids. The CDR3 sequence: CASSRGGGPNEQFF. The CDR3 coding sequence is TGTGCCAGCAGCCGCGGGGGGGGTCCGAATGAGCAGTTCTTC.

This clonotype was observed a handful of times. The V gene is TRBV7-3, the J gene TRBJ2-7, with TRBD2 matching over 8 bases. Germline CDR1 is SGHTA and CDR2 is FQGTGA. Trimming at V came to 4 bases and at J to 0 bases, leaving 5 bases not matched to a gene. The CDR3 runs to 15 residues. The CDR3 is CASSSSGTSSYEQYF. The CDR3 DNA reads as TGTGCCAGCAGCTCTTCCGGGACTAGCTCCTACGAGCAGTACTTC.

V usage is TRBV12-3 or TRBV12-4 and J usage is TRBJ1-1, with D possibly TRBD1 on 5 matching bases. With 7 bases removed from V and 2 bases from J, the gap between germline ends came to 8 bases. The CDR3 has 12 amino acids. CDR3 bases: TGTGCCAGCACCCGGGGCAACACTGAAGCTTTCTTT. Translated, it gives CASTRGNTEAFF.

The chain is built from TRBV5-1 and TRBJ2-3; 11 bases align to TRBD2. In germline, CDR1 is SGHRS, CDR2 YFSETQ. This CDR3 has 16 residues. V was clipped by 2 bases and J by 2 bases; unmatched bases: 4. CDR3 DNA sequence: TGCGCCAGCAGCTTTGAGGGACTAGCGGCCACAGATACGCAGTATTTT. The encoded protein is CASSFEGLAATDTQYF.

The chain combines TRBV5-1 with TRBJ1-1; TRBD1 matches at 7 bases. V trimming: 4 bases; J trimming: 5 bases; junction bases outside the gene matches: 14. The CDR3 covers 16 residues. Germline CDR1 reads SGHRS; CDR2 reads YFSETQ. CDR3 bases: TGCGCCAGCAGCCCAAACCCAGACAGGGAGGGTACTGAAGCTTTCTTT. This encodes CASSPNPDREGTEAFF.

The rearrangement links TRBV30 to TRBJ1-1; D uncertain. CDR3 size: 13 residues. Germline loops: CDR1 GTSNPN, CDR2 SVGIG (reference sequence). The V gene lost 0 bases and the J gene lost 1 base, with 6 bases spanning the gap. CDR3 loop: CAWSVGPNTEAFF. The CDR3 nucleotides are TGTGCCTGGAGTGTTGGTCCGAACACTGAAGCTTTCTTT.